Shown below are 27 T cell receptor beta chains from a single sample sequenced in a study of molecular identifiers for immune sequencing clone quantification. TCRdb re-analysed the PCR reads in MiXCR, keeping a single row per CDR3 protein. The table records around 470,000 distinct CDR3 sequences, 20% to 25% of them present only once. Sequencing was carried out using naive CD8+ T cells from blood, with Jurkat cell RNA spiked in. As for subset: FACS-sorted CD8+CD4-CCR7+CD45RA+ naive T cells. All receptors come from a human donor in good health. Some libraries in this study had Jurkat cell RNA spiked in.

This clonotype has a count of ten or more. V usage is TRBV7-9 and J usage is TRBJ2-3; TRBD1 might be the D (5 bases). Germline V gene sequence: CDR1 SEHNR, CDR2 FQNEAQ (reference sequence). Trimming pared 5 bases from V and 1 base from J, leaving 16 bases between. The length of the CDR3 is 16 residues. The CDR3 spells CASSRAQGYGTDTQYF. CDR3 nucleotide sequence: TGTGCCAGCAGCCGTGCCCAGGGCTACGGCACAGATACGCAGTATTTT.

J is TRBJ1-1 and V is TRBV4-1, with a possible D match to TRBD1 (6 bases). V was shortened by 4 bases and J by 1 base, with 13 bases between the two germline ends. This CDR3 is built from 15 residues. Germline assignment: CDR1 MGHRA and CDR2 YSYEKL. CDR3 in DNA: TGCGCCAGCAGCCCCCGGGACAACCCGAACACTGAAGCTTTCTTT. It is translated as CASSPRDNPNTEAFF.

The chain links TRBV12-3 or TRBV12-4 to TRBJ1-1; D might be TRBD1 (6 bases). The V end lost 4 bases, the J end lost 5 bases, and 14 bases lay between the germline ends. The CDR3 extends over 14 amino acids. The CDR3 is CASSSEQGRTEAFF. Written as DNA, the CDR3 is TGTGCCAGCAGTTCCGAACAGGGTCGGACTGAAGCTTTCTTT.

The gene calls are TRBV20-1 and TRBJ2-7; D unclear. CDR1 DFQATT and CDR2 SNEGSKA come from the germline V gene (reference sequence). This CDR3 has 15 residues. V shed 6 bases and J shed 4 bases, with 22 bases lying between them. CDR3 bases: TGCAGTGCGGCCACAGAGGACCTCAGAGGATACGAGCAGTACTTC. It encodes CSAATEDLRGYEQYF.

The sample holds many counts of this clonotype. This chain connects TRBV10-1 to TRBJ1-1; no reliable D call. Germline V gene sequence: CDR1 WNHNN, CDR2 SYGVQD (reference sequence). This CDR3 region has 13 residues. The V and J ends lost 2 bases and 2 bases respectively, with 6 bases between them. This CDR3 is CASSEGPNTEAFF. The CDR3 bases are TGCGCCAGCAGTGAGGGTCCCAACACTGAAGCTTTCTTT.

This clonotype has ten or more counts. This sequence joins TRBV20-1 and TRBJ2-7, with D possibly matching TRBD1 (5 bases). Trimming took 0 bases from V and 1 from J, leaving 10 bases between them. Germline V CDR1 and CDR2: DFQATT, SNEGSKA (reference sequence). The CDR3 spans 14 residues. CDR3 coding DNA: TGCAGTGCTAGAGAGCACAGGATTTCCTACGAGCAGTACTTC. It codes for CSAREHRISYEQYF.

The rearrangement uses TRBV2 and TRBJ2-3; 11 bases align to TRBD1. This CDR3 region has 17 residues. V dropped 3 bases and J dropped 0; count of bases not matched to a gene: 5. Germline V gene data show CDR1 as SNHLY and CDR2 as FYNNEI. The CDR3 DNA follows: TGTGCCAGCAGTGACCCTGGACAGGGGGCGAGCACAGATACGCAGTATTTT. The encoded protein is CASSDPGQGASTDTQYF.

The CDR3 DNA follows: TGTGCCAGCAGTTATGTGGGGATGGATCAGCCCCAGCATTTT. It yields the protein CASSYVGMDQPQHF. The chain links TRBV6-2 or TRBV6-3 to TRBJ1-5, with D hard to call. Trimming removed 3 bases from V and 5 bases from J, with 11 bases in between. Germline V gene sequence: CDR1 MNHEY, CDR2 SVGEGT. The CDR3 totals 14 residues.

This clonotype has a count of ten or more. The rearrangement links TRBV24-1 to TRBJ2-1; weak D call: TRBD1 (5 bases). The CDR3 covers 14 residues. V was shortened by 4 bases and J by 3 bases, with 9 bases between the two germline ends. CDR1 and CDR2 (germline): KGHDR, SFDVKD. CDR3 sequence: CATSESGNYNEQFF. The CDR3 DNA follows: TGTGCCACCAGTGAGTCAGGGAACTACAATGAGCAGTTCTTC.

The chain uses TRBV6-2 or TRBV6-3 and TRBJ2-5; no clear D. Trimming took 2 bases from V and 3 from J, leaving 22 bases between them. Germline assignment: CDR1 MNHEY and CDR2 SVGEGT. CDR3 length: 18 amino acids. Here the CDR3 reads CASSYGGRIQLAEETQYF. The CDR3 bases are TGTGCCAGCAGTTACGGCGGCCGGATTCAGTTGGCGGAAGAGACCCAGTACTTC.

This clonotype was recorded many times. This CDR3 reads CSVNEGGTDTQYF. As DNA, the CDR3 is TGCAGCGTGAACGAGGGTGGCACAGATACGCAGTATTTT. The genes are TRBV29-1 and TRBJ2-3, with D perhaps TRBD2 (5 bases). The CDR3 runs 13 residues. Trimming took 6 bases from V and 1 from J, leaving 11 bases between them. Germline CDR1 and CDR2: SQVTM and ANQGSEA.

The V and J genes are TRBV7-9 and TRBJ2-1, with D possibly being TRBD2 (5 bases). The CDR3 sequence is 12 residues long. From germline, CDR1 is SEHNR and CDR2 FQNEAQ (reference sequence). V was trimmed by 2 bases and J by 9 bases, leaving 8 bases between them. This CDR3 reads CASSLLAIEQFF. As DNA, the CDR3 is TGTGCCAGCAGCTTACTAGCTATTGAGCAGTTCTTC. Looking up the rest from reference TRBV7-9 and TRBJ2-1 gives the full variable domain: DTGVSQNPRHKITKRGQNVTFRCDPISEHNRLYWYRQTLGQGPEFLTYFQNEAQLEKSRLLSDRFSAERPKGSFSTLEIQRTEQGDSAMYLCASSLLAIEQFFGPGTRLTVL.

This clonotype came up many times. V and J are TRBV12-3 or TRBV12-4 and TRBJ2-3; D is unclear. Trimming removed 4 bases from V and 6 bases from J, with 11 bases in between. This CDR3 has 13 residues. The CDR3 here is CASSSAHVDTQYF. CDR3 DNA: TGTGCCAGCAGTTCCGCCCACGTGGATACGCAGTATTTT.

The chain combines TRBV6-2 or TRBV6-3 with TRBJ2-7; 9 bases match TRBD1. Germline lookup yields CDR1 MNHEY and CDR2 SVGEGT. This CDR3 has 11 amino acids. V gave up 8 bases and J gave up 5 bases; unmatched junction bases: 1. The CDR3 DNA reads as TGTGCCAGCGGGACAGGGAACGAGCAGTACTTC. It codes for CASGTGNEQYF.

This clonotype was detected many times. J is TRBJ1-2 and V is TRBV4-1; D unclear. Trimming left V 1 base short and J 4 bases short, with 10 bases between. The CDR3 loop spans 14 amino acids. Germline loops: CDR1 MGHRA, CDR2 YSYEKL. In nucleotides, the CDR3 is TGCGCCAGCAGCCAAGTTCCAGCTCCCTATGGCTACACCTTC. Its translation is CASSQVPAPYGYTF.

This clonotype was seen a handful of times. The V call is TRBV4-3, the J call TRBJ2-1, with TRBD1 matching over 8 bases. The CDR3 totals 16 residues. V trimming: 1 base; J trimming: 3 bases; junction bases outside the gene matches: 5. Germline-derived CDR1 and CDR2 are LGHNA and YSLEER. The CDR3 loop reads CASSQVGTGGYNEQFF. The CDR3 region has the DNA TGCGCCAGCAGCCAAGTAGGAACAGGGGGCTACAATGAGCAGTTCTTC.

For this clonotype: Given a much more abundant clone one base away, this may be a read error. J is TRBJ2-4 and V is TRBV7-9; TRBD1 aligns across 7 bases. CDR1 and CDR2 from the germline V gene are SEHNR and FQNEAQ (reference sequence). Trimming removed 8 bases from V and 0 bases from J; junction bases left unmatched: 10. The CDR3 has 16 residues. CDR3 nucleotide sequence: TGTGCCAGCGGTACCGGACAGGCGACAGCCAAAAACATTCAGTACTTC. Its protein product is CASGTGQATAKNIQYF.

The chain combines TRBV10-3 with TRBJ2-6; weak D call: TRBD1 (5 bases). In germline, CDR1 is ENHRY, CDR2 SYGVKD. V shed 7 bases and J shed 0 bases, with 16 bases lying between them. The CDR3 consists of 17 residues. The CDR3 region is CAITKTVFLSGANVLTF. Here the CDR3 DNA reads TGTGCCATCACTAAGACAGTGTTCCTCTCTGGGGCCAACGTCCTGACTTTC.

This clonotype appeared many times. This chain uses TRBV20-1 with TRBJ2-7; perhaps TRBD1 as D (5 bases). The V gene's germline CDR1 is DFQATT and CDR2 SNEGSKA (reference sequence). The CDR3 length is 12 residues. The germline V and J ends were trimmed by 6 bases and 5 bases, with 14 bases remaining between them. The CDR3 loop reads CSAGQGVHEQYF. As DNA, the CDR3 is TGCAGTGCGGGTCAGGGTGTCCACGAGCAGTACTTC.

Many counts were recorded for this clonotype. The chain has TRBV25-1 and TRBJ1-5, with TRBD1 matching over 9 bases. Per the germline V gene, CDR1 is MGHDK and CDR2 is SYGVNS. CDR3 length: 15 amino acids. The V gene end was trimmed by 3 bases and the J gene end by 4 bases; junction bases not matched to a gene: 4. The CDR3 loop reads CASSEGQGINQPQHF. The CDR3 DNA is TGTGCCAGCAGTGAGGGACAGGGTATTAATCAGCCCCAGCATTTT.

The chain is built from TRBV20-1 and TRBJ2-7, with D unclear. The CDR3 runs to 12 residues. The germline V and J ends were trimmed by 0 bases and 6 bases, with 9 bases remaining between them. CDR1 is DFQATT and CDR2 is SNEGSKA in the germline V gene (reference sequence). The CDR3 coding sequence is TGCAGTGCTAGAGATATAATGGTCGAGCAGTACTTC. Translation: CSARDIMVEQYF.

The CDR3 region is CASVFRGTGGIYEQYF. In nucleotides, the CDR3 is TGTGCCAGCGTATTCCGGGGGACAGGAGGAATCTACGAGCAGTACTTC. The chain combines TRBV28 with TRBJ2-7, with 8 bases aligning to TRBD1. The CDR3 has 16 residues. V was clipped by 8 bases and J by 3 bases; unmatched bases: 15. Germline CDR1 is MDHEN and CDR2 is SYDVKM.

In the case of this clonotype: Germline is not matched at one junction end, which may reflect a read error. The rearrangement joins TRBV20-1 to TRBJ1-1; 11 bases agree with TRBD1. The germline CDR1 and CDR2 sequences are DFQATT and SNEGSKA (reference sequence). CDR3 length: 14 amino acids. The CDR3 DNA sequence: TGCAGTGTTAGATGGGACAGGGGGGTTCCTGAAGCTTTCTTT. Residues: CSVRWDRGVPEAFF.

In regard to this clonotype: Because it lacks the conserved phenylalanine or tryptophan at the end, this CDR3 is likely a read error. The rearrangement uses TRBV6-6 and TRBJ2-4; 10 bases are shared with TRBD1. The V gene's germline CDR1 is MNHNY and CDR2 SVGAGI (reference sequence). This CDR3 region has 13 residues. The V segment lost 5 bases and the J segment 8 bases; nucleotides outside the gene matches: 3. The CDR3 DNA follows: TGTGCCAGCAGTCCGGACAGGGGGGACATTCAGTACCTC. It encodes CASSPDRGDIQYL.

This clonotype showed up many times. This chain links TRBV5-1 with TRBJ1-5; D is undetermined. Germline CDR1 and CDR2: SGHRS and YFSETQ. The CDR3 runs 15 residues. The V and J ends lost 2 bases and 0 bases respectively, with 9 bases between them. Written as DNA, the CDR3 is TGCGCCAGCAGCTTCTCTGGGGATAGCAATCAGCCCCAGCATTTT. Translating gives CASSFSGDSNQPQHF.

V is TRBV28 and J is TRBJ1-2, with D possibly matching TRBD1 (6 bases). Deletions cut 4 bases from V and 8 bases from J, with 17 bases between. The germline V gene has CDR1 MDHEN and CDR2 SYDVKM. The CDR3 is made up of 14 amino acids. The CDR3 is CASSSGQFFLGYTF. CDR3 bases: TGTGCCAGCAGTTCAGGACAGTTCTTCTTAGGCTACACCTTC.

The V and J genes are TRBV27 and TRBJ2-5, with TRBD2 identical over 7 bases. From germline, CDR1 is MNHEY and CDR2 SMNVEV (reference sequence). The CDR3 is 13 residues long. V shed 3 bases and J 4 bases; nucleotides not matched to a gene: 2. CDR3 region: CASSFGGVETQYF. CDR3 coding DNA: TGTGCCAGCAGTTTTGGGGGGGTAGAGACCCAGTACTTC.